This record covers a single T cell receptor beta chain. What it binds is not known. The sample belongs to a study of cytomegalovirus exposure and HLA in healthy donors. Study outcomes and limitations: Most TCR sequences were uncommon, yet certain public TCRs appeared in many donors. Per published reports, the classifier diagnosed cytomegalovirus status with high specificity and sensitivity. Approximately 160 TCR beta chains were listed as cytomegalovirus-associated.

The data were produced by immunoSEQ multiplex PCR, yet TCRdb's version contains in-frame clones alone and is incomplete. The sample shows 200,000 to 250,000 clones, over 80% of them seen only once. It was the roughly 110-subject validation cohort, separate from the approximately 700-subject first cohort, to which the donors belonged. Germline-derived CDR1 and CDR2 are SEHNR and FQNEAQ (reference sequence). This CDR3 comprises 17 residues. Germline trimming cut 7 bases from V and 3 bases from J; bases unmatched to any gene: 16. The TCR sequence derives from a woman between 25 and 40 years old in good health and CMV-seropositive. The chain combines TRBV7-9 with TRBJ2-7, with 9 bases matching TRBD1. Sequencing input: PBMCs. The CDR3 DNA reads TGTGCCAGCACTTTTTGGGAGGGACAGGGTTTCGTCTACGAGCAGTACTTC. Translation: CASTFWEGQGFVYEQYF.